Following are 3 T cell receptor beta chains from one sample sequenced in a study of T cells in Graves' hyperthyroidism and ophthalmopathy. Amplified TCR beta CDR3 regions came from RNA transcripts. RT-PCR in the first round (using the HTBI primer set) targeted the TCR CDR3. TCRdb analysed the multiplex PCR reads with MiXCR anew, one entry per CDR3 protein. The sample contains fewer than 800,000 distinct CDR3 sequences, about 15% of which appear only once. Sequencing was carried out using blood. The receptor set was obtained from a man younger than 30 with Graves' hyperthyroidism.

This clonotype was observed at least ten times. This sequence joins TRBV29-1 and TRBJ2-7; TRBD1 agrees at 11 bases. V shed 4 bases and J 3 bases; nucleotides not matched to a gene: 8. Germline assignment: CDR1 SQVTM and CDR2 ANQGSEA. The CDR3 extends over 15 amino acids. This chain's CDR3 is CSVAHLGQGGYEQYF. The DNA of the CDR3 is TGCAGCGTTGCACATTTGGGACAGGGGGGCTACGAGCAGTACTTC.

This clonotype turned up a few times. A read error may produce the germline difference seen at one junction end. V and J are TRBV25-1 and TRBJ2-7; a weak D match, TRBD1 (5 bases). This CDR3 has 14 residues. In germline, CDR1 is MGHDK, CDR2 SYGVNS. DNA for the CDR3: TGTGCCAGCGGTGACGCAGGGATGATCTACGAGCAGTACTTC. This gives the protein CASGDAGMIYEQYF.

This clonotype was recorded a few times. Here the CDR3 reads CASSQTVTGRIEKLFF. The CDR3 coding sequence is TGCGCCAGCAGCCAAACGGTGACAGGGAGAATTGAAAAACTGTTTTTT. The chain is built from TRBV4-3 and TRBJ1-4, with TRBD1 matching 7 bases. Germline V CDR1 and CDR2: LGHNA, YSLEER. V dropped 2 bases and J dropped 7; count of bases not matched to a gene: 10. This CDR3 is 16 amino acids long.